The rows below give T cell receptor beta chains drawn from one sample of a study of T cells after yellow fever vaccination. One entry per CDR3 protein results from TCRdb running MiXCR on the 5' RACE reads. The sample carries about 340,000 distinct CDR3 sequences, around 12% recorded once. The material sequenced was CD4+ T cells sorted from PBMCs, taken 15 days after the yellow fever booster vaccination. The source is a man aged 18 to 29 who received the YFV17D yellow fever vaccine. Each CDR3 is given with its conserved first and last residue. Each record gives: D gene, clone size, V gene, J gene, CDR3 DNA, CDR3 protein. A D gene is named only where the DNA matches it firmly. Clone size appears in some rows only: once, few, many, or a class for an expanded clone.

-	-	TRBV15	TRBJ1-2	TGTGCCACCAGCAGAGGAGGTGGGGCTGGCTATGGCTACACCTTC	CATSRGGGAGYGYTF
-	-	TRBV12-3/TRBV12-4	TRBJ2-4	TGTGCCAGCAGTACCCAACAGGGAGCCAAAAACATTCAGTACTTC	CASSTQQGAKNIQYF
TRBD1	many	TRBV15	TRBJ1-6	TGTGCCACCAGCAGTGACCGGGACAGGGGATGGAACTATAATTCACCCCTCCACTTT	CATSSDRDRGWNYNSPLHF
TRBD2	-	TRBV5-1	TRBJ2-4	TGCGCCAGCAGCTTGACCCCGAGCGGGGGGGCAAACATTCAGTACTTC	CASSLTPSGGANIQYF
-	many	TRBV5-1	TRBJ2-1	TGCGCCAGCAGCTTGGGACTAGAACGGAATGAGCAGTTCTTC	CASSLGLERNEQFF
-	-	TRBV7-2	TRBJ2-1	TGTGCCAGCAGCTTCCGAGCCGGGACTGGTGAGCAGTTCTTC	CASSFRAGTGEQFF
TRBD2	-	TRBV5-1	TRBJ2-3	TGCGCCAGCAGCCCGCCGCGGACTAGCGCAGATACGCAGTATTTT	CASSPPRTSADTQYF
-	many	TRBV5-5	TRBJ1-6	TGTGCCAGCAGCTTGGAGGGTCGTAATTCACCCCTCCACTTT	CASSLEGRNSPLHF
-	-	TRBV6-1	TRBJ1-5	TGTGCCAGCAGTGCTACAACAGGAGTTAGGAATCAGCCCCAGCATTTT	CASSATTGVRNQPQHF
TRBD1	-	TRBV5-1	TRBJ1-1	TGCGCCAGCAGTTCGAGGACAGGGGACACTGAAGCTTTCTTT	CASSSRTGDTEAFF
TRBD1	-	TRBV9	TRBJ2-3	TGTGCCAGCACCCAACAGGGGGCGAGGGATACGCAGTATTTT	CASTQQGARDTQYF
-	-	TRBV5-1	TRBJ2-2	TGCGCCAGCAGCTTGGCCGGGGCGAACACCGGGGAGCTATCTTTT	CASSLAGANTGELSF
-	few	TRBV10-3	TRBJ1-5	TGTGCCATCAGTGAGTACGACACTGTTCTGAGGCAGCCCCAGCATTTT	CAISEYDTVLRQPQHF
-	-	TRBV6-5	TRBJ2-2	TGTGCCAGCACCACGGGACATACTTCGAACACCGGGGAGCTGTTTTTT	CASTTGHTSNTGELFF
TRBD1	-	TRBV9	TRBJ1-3	TGTGCCAGCAGCGGGGACAGGGGGCTTAGAAACACCATATATTTT	CASSGDRGLRNTIYF
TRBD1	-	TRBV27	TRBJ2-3	TGTGCCAGCAGTTTGTCACTACAGGGGGCCCTTAGCACAGATACGCAGTATTTT	CASSLSLQGALSTDTQYF
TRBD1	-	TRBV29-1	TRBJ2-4	TGCAGCGTAAGCCCGGGACAGGGAAAAAACATTCAGTACTTC	CSVSPGQGKNIQYF
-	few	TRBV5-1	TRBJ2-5	TGCGCCAGCAGTAGGCCTTTAAGCACTCAAGAGACCCAGTACTTC	CASSRPLSTQETQYF
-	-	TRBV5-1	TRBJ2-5	TGCGCCAGCAGGGTAGGCAGACAAGAGACCCAGTACTTC	CASRVGRQETQYF
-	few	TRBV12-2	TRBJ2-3	TGTGCAAGTCGCACGGGGGGGTTCACAGATACGCAGTATTTT	CASRTGGFTDTQYF
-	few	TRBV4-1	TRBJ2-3	TGCGCCAGCAGCCCGAATAGAGATACGCAGTATTTT	CASSPNRDTQYF
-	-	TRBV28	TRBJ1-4	TGTGCCAGCAGGCAAATGGATGAAAAACTGTTTTTT	CASRQMDEKLFF
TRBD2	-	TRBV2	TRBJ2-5	TGTGCCAGCAGTGAAATCGGACTAGCGAAAGAGACCCAGTACTTC	CASSEIGLAKETQYF
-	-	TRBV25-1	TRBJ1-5	TGTGCCAGCAGAGGGATTAGCAATCAGCCCCAGCATTTT	CASRGISNQPQHF
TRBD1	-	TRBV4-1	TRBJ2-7	TGCGCCAGCAGCCCACAGGGGGCCTACGAGCAGTACTTC	CASSPQGAYEQYF
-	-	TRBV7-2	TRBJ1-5	TGTGCCAGCAGCTTATTTATAAATCAGCCCCAGCATTTT	CASSLFINQPQHF
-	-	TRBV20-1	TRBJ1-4	TGCAGTGCTAGTCAAGGGACTAATGAAAAACTGTTTTTT	CSASQGTNEKLFF
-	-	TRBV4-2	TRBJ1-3	TGTGCCAGCAGCCAAGAAGGGAGTCCAGGAAACACCATATATTTT	CASSQEGSPGNTIYF
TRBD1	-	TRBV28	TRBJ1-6	TGTGCCAGCAGTTTAGCGGACAGGGCCAATTCACCCCTCCACTTT	CASSLADRANSPLHF
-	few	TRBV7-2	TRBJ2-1	TGTGCCAGCAGCTTAGTAAGGGGGGATGAGCAGTTCTTC	CASSLVRGDEQFF
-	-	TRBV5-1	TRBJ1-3	TGCGCCAGCGACGAAGGGTCTGGAAACACCATATATTTT	CASDEGSGNTIYF
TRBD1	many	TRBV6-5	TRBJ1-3	TGTGCCAGCCTTGATCGGGACAGGGAAGACACCATATATTTT	CASLDRDREDTIYF
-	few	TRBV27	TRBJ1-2	TGTGCCAGCAGTTTCGGTGCTGGGGACTGGTTTGGCGACTATGGCTACACCTTC	CASSFGAGDWFGDYGYTF
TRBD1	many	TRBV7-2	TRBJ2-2	TGTGCCAGCAGCTCCGACAGGGGTAACACCGGGGAGCTGTTTTTT	CASSSDRGNTGELFF
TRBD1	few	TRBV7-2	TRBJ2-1	TGTGCCAGCAGCTTAGAAGCGACAGGGTCCTACAATGAGCAGTTCTTC	CASSLEATGSYNEQFF
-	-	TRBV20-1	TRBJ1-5	TGCAGTGCTCGGACTCGGCTAGGCAATCAGCCCCAGCATTTT	CSARTRLGNQPQHF
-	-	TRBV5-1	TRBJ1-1	TGCGCCAGCAGCTTGCCGGGCACGAACACTGAAGCTTTCTTT	CASSLPGTNTEAFF